This TCR beta chain was identified during a study of identical twins. Broader study findings: Model-predicted out-of-frame TCR alpha sharing fell below observed values in monozygotic twins. Researchers reported weaker excess twin sharing in beta out-of-frame sequences.

A remark on this clonotype: What it binds is unknown.

Via MiXCR, TCRdb re-called the 5' RACE reads, giving one row per CDR3 protein. This sample has 600,000 to 700,000 distinct CDR3 sequences, with approximately 22% found just once. Healthy Caucasian individuals made up all the donors. The CDR3 is made up of 13 amino acids. Germline-derived CDR1 and CDR2 are LGHDT and YNNKEL (reference sequence). V gave up 3 bases and J gave up 6 bases, with 9 bases separating them. These sequences were also reported in another study, on T cells expressing NK-cell markers.

The source material was PBMCs. This clonotype was obtained from a woman younger than 30 in good health. The rearrangement links TRBV3-1 to TRBJ2-1; D unresolved. The CDR3 loop is CASSQGRFNEQFF. As DNA, the CDR3 is TGTGCCAGCAGCCAGGGTAGATTCAATGAGCAGTTCTTC.